These 27 T cell receptor beta chains were sequenced from one sample in a study of T-cell reconstitution after alpha-beta-depleted transplantation in children. Unique molecular identifiers were incorporated during preparation of the TCRbeta library. TCRdb processed the PCR reads anew with MiXCR; each CDR3 protein has one entry. The profile covers 450,000 to 600,000 distinct CDR3 sequences, with around 16% appearing a single time and roughly 3.3% taken by the ten largest. The source material was PBMCs from the stem cell graft donor, sampled from the stem cell graft. The receptor source for this set is a human donor who donated a stem cell graft to a child with acute lymphoblastic leukemia.

J is TRBJ2-1 and V is TRBV5-4; 12 nucleotides align to TRBD2. Germline loops: CDR1 SGHNT, CDR2 YYREEE (reference sequence). The V segment lost 0 bases and the J segment 9 bases; nucleotides outside the gene matches: 7. This CDR3 region has 16 residues. DNA of the CDR3: TGTGCCAGCAGCTTGGCCCCAGGACTAGCGGGATCTGAGCAGTTCTTC. It specifies CASSLAPGLAGSEQFF.

This chain joins TRBV5-1 and TRBJ2-7, with 8 bases that match TRBD2. The J segment lost 0 bases and the V segment lost 4 bases, leaving 9 bases of the junction unmatched. Germline V gene data show CDR1 as SGHRS and CDR2 as YFSETQ. The CDR3 consists of 16 residues. The CDR3 is CASSPTLAENSYEQYF. In DNA form, the CDR3 reads TGCGCCAGCAGCCCGACACTAGCGGAGAACTCCTACGAGCAGTACTTC.

This clonotype turned up a few times. The rearrangement uses TRBV5-1 and TRBJ2-7, with 10 bases matching TRBD2. The length of the CDR3 is 15 residues. Germline trimming cut 4 bases from V and 5 bases from J; bases unmatched to any gene: 9. Germline V gene lookup returns CDR1 SGHRS and CDR2 YFSETQ. CDR3 sequence reads: CASSQLAGETNEQYF. CDR3 nucleotide sequence: TGCGCCAGCAGCCAGCTAGCGGGAGAGACTAACGAGCAGTACTTC. Full variable domain (remainder filled in from reference TRBV5-1 and TRBJ2-7): KAGVTQTPRYLIKTRGQQVTLSCSPISGHRSVSWYQQTPGQGLQFLFEYFSETQRNKGNFPGRFSGRQFSNSRSEMNVSTLELGDSALYLCASSQLAGETNEQYFGPGTRLTVT.

This clonotype occurred a few times. V gene TRBV12-3 or TRBV12-4 combines with J gene TRBJ1-2; no definite D call. The CDR3 is 13 amino acids. Trimming pared 5 bases from V and 4 bases from J, leaving 11 bases between. For the CDR3, the DNA is TGTGCCAGCAGTCCTCATCCCTTCTATGGCTACACCTTC. It encodes CASSPHPFYGYTF.

This clonotype was recorded a few times. V is TRBV4-2 and J is TRBJ1-3; D remains unclear. Germline V gene data show CDR1 as LGHNA and CDR2 as YNFKEQ. V was trimmed by 1 base and J by 8 bases, leaving 12 bases between them. This CDR3 comprises 14 residues. Here the CDR3 reads CASSQADSRDTIYF. The CDR3 DNA reads as TGTGCCAGCAGCCAAGCCGACTCAAGGGACACCATATATTTT.

This clonotype was observed a handful of times. The chain joins TRBV6-5 to TRBJ2-1; 8 bases align to TRBD1. This CDR3 has 16 amino acids. Germline trimming cut 4 bases from V and 4 bases from J; bases unmatched to any gene: 9. The germline V gene has CDR1 MNHEY and CDR2 SVGAGI. The chain's CDR3 is CASSFLQGAQYNEQFF. DNA of the CDR3: TGTGCCAGCAGTTTCCTTCAGGGGGCTCAATACAATGAGCAGTTCTTC.

This clonotype has just a few counts. The chain is built from TRBV20-1 and TRBJ1-5; no clear D. CDR1 DFQATT and CDR2 SNEGSKA come from the germline V gene (reference sequence). V was pared by 3 bases and J by 3 bases, with 12 bases between. The CDR3 totals 14 residues. Here the CDR3 reads CSASPGRVNQPQHF. Written as DNA, the CDR3 is TGCAGTGCTAGCCCCGGACGGGTCAATCAGCCCCAGCATTTT.

This clonotype was observed a few times. This rearrangement joins TRBV5-1 to TRBJ1-2; D is perhaps TRBD1 (6 bases). This CDR3 comprises 17 residues. The germline V gene encodes CDR1 SGHRS and CDR2 YFSETQ. The V end was cut by 2 bases, the J end by 3 bases, with 20 bases between. In DNA form, the CDR3 reads TGCGCCAGCAGCTTACTGCCGGCAGGGGAACGTGACTATGGCTACACCTTC. This gives the protein CASSLLPAGERDYGYTF.

The chain links TRBV12-3 or TRBV12-4 to TRBJ2-7, with no clear D. V was clipped by 4 bases and J by 2 bases, with 15 bases between them. The CDR3 sequence is 15 residues long. The CDR3 sequence is CASSSPATFTYEQYF. CDR3 in DNA: TGTGCCAGCAGTTCCCCAGCCACTTTCACCTACGAGCAGTACTTC.

The chain carries TRBV5-1 and TRBJ2-7, with TRBD1 as a possible D gene (6 bases). Germline V gene data show CDR1 as SGHRS and CDR2 as YFSETQ. This CDR3 has 15 residues. V lost 0 bases to trimming and J lost 2 bases, with 12 bases between them. The CDR3 sequence is CASSLAPGQAYEQYF. CDR3 in DNA: TGCGCCAGCAGCTTGGCCCCGGGACAAGCCTACGAGCAGTACTTC.

Of note for this clonotype: This sequence may be a read error, since a much larger clone differs from it by one base. The CDR3 DNA follows: TGTACCAGCAGCCCTACTCGGACTAGCGGGAGACAGGAGTCAGATACGCAGTATTTT. Encoded protein: CTSSPTRTSGRQESDTQYF. The chain uses TRBV12-3 or TRBV12-4 and TRBJ2-3, with 13 bases matching TRBD2. The CDR3 is 19 amino acids.

The chain employs TRBV7-3 and TRBJ2-2; D may match TRBD1 or TRBD2 (5 bases each). The CDR3 is 13 residues long. Between the trimmed V and J ends, which lost 5 bases and 6 bases, there was a span of 10 bases. CDR1 and CDR2 from the germline V gene are SGHTA and FQGTGA. The CDR3 sequence: CASSPGTPGELFF. Written as DNA, the CDR3 is TGTGCCAGCAGCCCAGGGACCCCCGGGGAGCTGTTTTTT.

The chain carries TRBV5-1 and TRBJ1-2; 12 bases align to TRBD1. The CDR3 totals 18 residues. CDR1 is SGHRS and CDR2 is YFSETQ in the germline V gene. V lost 4 bases, J lost 4 bases, and 14 bases stayed unmatched. This chain's CDR3 is CASSPERGTGGRSYGYTF. CDR3 DNA: TGCGCCAGCAGCCCGGAAAGGGGGACAGGGGGCCGATCCTATGGCTACACCTTC.

This clonotype was detected only a few times. This sequence joins TRBV6-6 and TRBJ2-7; D ambiguous. This CDR3 is 13 amino acids long. The germline CDR1 and CDR2 sequences are MNHNY and SVGAGI (reference sequence). Trimming took 5 bases from V and 2 from J, leaving 10 bases between them. CDR3: CASSRKETYEQYF. The DNA of the CDR3 is TGTGCCAGCAGTCGGAAGGAAACCTACGAGCAGTACTTC.

This clonotype appeared a few times. The rearrangement links TRBV18 to TRBJ2-7, with a tentative D call TRBD2 (5 bases). Germline lookup yields CDR1 KGHSH and CDR2 LQKENI. The CDR3 is made up of 14 amino acids. V was cut by 3 bases and J by 5 bases, with 14 bases left in between. CDR3 region: CASSPMPPGNEQYF. Written as DNA, the CDR3 is TGTGCCAGCTCACCTATGCCCCCCGGGAACGAGCAGTACTTC.

The chain links TRBV3-1 to TRBJ1-5; perhaps TRBD1 as D (5 bases). CDR1 is LGHDT and CDR2 is YNNKEL in the germline V gene (reference sequence). This CDR3 has 15 residues. V was cut by 0 bases and J by 4 bases, with 10 bases left in between. The CDR3 DNA is TGTGCCAGCAGCCAAGATCGGACACTTAATCAGCCCCAGCATTTT. This codes for CASSQDRTLNQPQHF.

This clonotype showed up just a few times. V and J are TRBV12-3 or TRBV12-4 and TRBJ2-7; perhaps TRBD2 as D (7 bases). Trimming pared 3 bases from V and 0 bases from J, leaving 33 bases between. The CDR3 is 22 amino acids. The CDR3 region is CASSFSPVRGGASGPSSYEQYF. The CDR3 region has the DNA TGTGCCAGCAGTTTCAGTCCCGTCCGTGGGGGGGCTAGCGGACCCAGCTCCTACGAGCAGTACTTC.

This clonotype was found a few times. The V gene is TRBV7-9, the J gene TRBJ2-1; D not certain. The germline V gene has CDR1 SEHNR and CDR2 FQNEAQ (reference sequence). Trimming stripped 5 bases from V and 0 bases from J, with 11 bases between. CDR3 length: 15 amino acids. The CDR3 DNA reads as TGTGCCAGCAGCGCCTCGCACAGCTCCTACAATGAGCAGTTCTTC. Translating gives CASSASHSSYNEQFF. The entire variable domain, with the rest obtained from reference TRBV7-9 and TRBJ2-1, is as follows: DTGVSQNPRHKITKRGQNVTFRCDPISEHNRLYWYRQTLGQGPEFLTYFQNEAQLEKSRLLSDRFSAERPKGSFSTLEIQRTEQGDSAMYLCASSASHSSYNEQFFGPGTRLTVL.

CDR3 in amino acids: CASSQDRVTGELFF. The CDR3 DNA is TGTGCCAGCAGCCAAGACAGGGTAACCGGGGAGCTGTTTTTT. The V call is TRBV27, the J call TRBJ2-2; 7 nucleotides match TRBD1. V was clipped by 6 bases and J by 5 bases; unmatched bases: 6. The CDR3 covers 14 residues. From germline, CDR1 is MNHEY and CDR2 SMNVEV (reference sequence).

This clonotype was seen a handful of times. The chain is built from TRBV9 and TRBJ2-7, with D perhaps matching TRBD2 (5 bases). The CDR3 is 14 amino acids. The V gene lost 3 bases and the J gene lost 3 bases, with 13 bases spanning the gap. Germline lookup yields CDR1 SGDLS and CDR2 YYNGEE. Here the CDR3 reads CASSEGGGLYEQYF. As DNA, the CDR3 is TGTGCCAGCAGCGAGGGTGGCGGGCTCTACGAGCAGTACTTC.

The chain employs TRBV4-1 and TRBJ2-3; either TRBD1 or TRBD2 may supply D (6 bases each). There are 17 residues in the CDR3. V lost 0 bases and J 0 bases, leaving 13 bases between the germline ends. Germline values: CDR1 MGHRA, CDR2 YSYEKL. The CDR3 region is CASSQDRGAASTDTQYF. In DNA form, the CDR3 reads TGCGCCAGCAGCCAAGATAGGGGGGCCGCTAGCACAGATACGCAGTATTTT.

The chain joins TRBV20-1 to TRBJ2-5, with a tentative D call TRBD1 (6 bases). The germline V gene has CDR1 DFQATT and CDR2 SNEGSKA (reference sequence). The CDR3 totals 12 residues. V shed 3 bases and J shed 5 bases, with 10 bases lying between them. The CDR3 DNA reads TGCAGTGCTAGTAAGGGGGACGAGACCCAGTACTTC. This gives the protein CSASKGDETQYF.

This clonotype was counted a few times. V is TRBV7-3 and J is TRBJ2-2; D gene uncertain. The CDR3 is made up of 15 amino acids. Per germline, CDR1 SGHTA and CDR2 FQGTGA. V lost 2 bases and J lost 4, with 11 bases in between. CDR3 sequence reads: CASSLYGEGTGELFF. CDR3 DNA: TGTGCCAGCAGCTTATATGGGGAAGGCACCGGGGAGCTGTTTTTT. Looking up the rest from reference TRBV7-3 and TRBJ2-2 gives the full variable domain: GAGVSQTPSNKVTEKGKYVELRCDPISGHTALYWYRQSLGQGPEFLIYFQGTGAADDSGLPNDRFFAVRPEGSVSTLKIQRTERGDSAVYLCASSLYGEGTGELFFGEGSRLTVL.

This clonotype was recorded a few times. This chain connects TRBV4-1 to TRBJ2-7, with D perhaps TRBD2 (6 bases). Trimming stripped 4 bases from V and 0 bases from J, with 16 bases between. The CDR3 loop spans 16 amino acids. CDR1 and CDR2 (germline): MGHRA, YSYEKL. The CDR3 protein is CASSPYGGGNSYEQYF. For the CDR3, the DNA is TGCGCCAGCAGCCCCTATGGGGGAGGTAACTCCTACGAGCAGTACTTC.

In its sample, this clonotype was seen once. The V gene is TRBV5-1, the J gene TRBJ2-2, with 10 bases that match TRBD2. This CDR3 has 17 amino acids. Looked up from germline, CDR1 is SGHRS and CDR2 is YFSETQ. V trimming: 5 bases; J trimming: 1 base; junction bases outside the gene matches: 8. The CDR3 region is CASSFLAGVKNTGELFF. The CDR3, as DNA: TGCGCCAGCAGTTTTCTAGCGGGAGTCAAGAACACCGGGGAGCTGTTTTTT.

The chain employs TRBV4-1 and TRBJ1-1; 8 positions match TRBD1. Germline V gives CDR1 MGHRA, CDR2 YSYEKL. Trimming cost V 0 bases and J 3 bases; bases outside gene matches: 6. This CDR3 spans 16 amino acids. The CDR3 here is CASSQDRGLGHTEAFF. CDR3 sequence (DNA): TGCGCCAGCAGCCAAGACAGGGGGCTCGGGCACACTGAAGCTTTCTTT.

This clonotype has a handful of counts. This chain links TRBV6-5 with TRBJ1-1, with 10 bases lining up with TRBD1. This CDR3 spans 15 amino acids. In germline, CDR1 is MNHEY, CDR2 SVGAGI. V shed 4 bases and J 0 bases; nucleotides not matched to a gene: 2. The CDR3 region has the DNA TGTGCCAGCAGTTGGGGACAGGGGCTGAACACTGAAGCTTTCTTT. Translation gives CASSWGQGLNTEAFF.